The 21 T cell receptor beta chains presented below share a single source sample, sequenced in a study of OX40 agonist ivuxolimab in advanced cancers. Method: immunoSEQ multiplex PCR; TCRdb's copy keeps in-frame clones and lacks some. The sample lists under 70,000 clones; roughly 87% were seen once. Sequenced here: CD4+ or CD8+ T cells sorted from blood, sampled in a trial of the OX40 agonist ivuxolimab. Receptors were obtained from an adult with an advanced solid tumor such as melanoma, head and neck, liver or kidney cancer.

The chain couples TRBV15 to TRBJ1-2; possibly TRBD1 for D (5 bases). Looked up from germline, CDR1 is LNHNV and CDR2 is YYDKDF (reference sequence). Trimming left V 0 bases short and J 4 bases short, with 9 bases between. This CDR3 comprises 14 residues. Here the CDR3 reads CATSRDGGTYGYTF. The CDR3, as DNA: TGTGCCACCAGCAGAGATGGGGGTACCTATGGCTACACCTTC.

Regarding this clone: The junction shows a germline mismatch at one end, possibly a read error. This sequence joins TRBV15 and TRBJ2-7; 7 bases fit TRBD1. Germline CDR1 is LNHNV and CDR2 is YYDKDF (reference sequence). The CDR3 is made up of 15 amino acids. The CDR3 DNA reads as TGTGCCACCGGCAGAGAGGCAGGGGGCTCCTACGAGCAGTACTTC. Protein: CATGREAGGSYEQYF. Full variable domain (missing parts from reference TRBV15 and TRBJ2-7): DAMVIQNPRYQVTQFGKPVTLSCSQTLNHNVMYWYQQKSSQAPKLLFHYYDKDFNNEADTPDNFQSRRPNTSFCFLDIRSPGLGDTAMYLCATGREAGGSYEQYFGPGTRLTVT.

The chain uses TRBV6-5 and TRBJ2-2, with a tentative D call TRBD1 (6 bases). Germline loops: CDR1 MNHEY, CDR2 SVGAGI. V lost 0 bases, J lost 7 bases, and 9 bases lay in between. This CDR3 has 14 residues. The CDR3 coding sequence is TGTGCCAGCAGTTACTCTCGGGGACACGGGGAGCTGTTTTTT. It yields the protein CASSYSRGHGELFF.

This sequence joins TRBV10-1 and TRBJ1-6; a possible D gene is TRBD1 (5 bases). The CDR3 is 13 residues long. Trimming stripped 5 bases from V and 7 bases from J, with 9 bases between. The V gene's germline CDR1 is WNHNN and CDR2 SYGVQD (reference sequence). CDR3 sequence (DNA): TGCGCCAGCAGTAAACAGGAGAATTCACCCCTCCACTTT. Translation gives CASSKQENSPLHF.

The rearrangement links TRBV25-1 to TRBJ1-4; no clear D gene. Per the germline V gene, CDR1 is MGHDK and CDR2 is SYGVNS. The CDR3 totals 15 residues. The V gene lost 3 bases and the J gene lost 4 bases, with 12 bases spanning the gap. CDR3 in amino acids: CASSEVLGDNEKLFF. CDR3 DNA: TGTGCCAGCAGTGAGGTTCTAGGAGATAATGAAAAACTGTTTTTT.

The J gene is TRBJ2-7, the V gene TRBV5-1; 11 bases agree with TRBD1. The CDR3 contains 15 residues. Germline values: CDR1 SGHRS, CDR2 YFSETQ. The V gene end was trimmed by 5 bases and the J gene end by 3 bases; junction bases not matched to a gene: 7. The CDR3 sequence is CASRNPGQGDYEQYF. The CDR3 DNA follows: TGCGCCAGCAGAAATCCGGGACAGGGGGACTACGAGCAGTACTTC.

The chain has TRBV5-1 and TRBJ2-5, with TRBD1 identical over 7 bases. The CDR3 is 16 amino acids. Germline-derived CDR1 and CDR2 are SGHRS and YFSETQ. J gave up 0 bases and V 4 bases, and 9 bases lay outside the gene matches. In nucleotides, the CDR3 is TGCGCCAGCAGCCAGAGTAGGGACAGAAACCAAGAGACCCAGTACTTC. Its protein product is CASSQSRDRNQETQYF.

In nucleotides, the CDR3 is TGTGCCAGCAGCTTAGAAGAGGTTAGGAATGAGCAGTTCTTC. Its protein product is CASSLEEVRNEQFF. V and J are TRBV7-9 and TRBJ2-1; D unresolved. The V end was cut by 1 base, the J end by 7 bases, with 11 bases between. The CDR3 is 14 amino acids. Germline CDR1 is SEHNR and CDR2 is FQNEAQ (reference sequence).

This chain connects TRBV2 to TRBJ2-1; D unresolved. Deletions cut 4 bases from V and 5 bases from J, with 9 bases between. Germline CDR1 reads SNHLY; CDR2 reads FYNNEI. This CDR3 spans 13 amino acids. CDR3 amino acids: CASSVWADNEQFF. The CDR3 DNA sequence: TGTGCCAGCAGTGTATGGGCCGACAATGAGCAGTTCTTC.

V is TRBV7-3 and J is TRBJ1-1; 8 bases align to TRBD1. There are 15 residues in the CDR3. From germline, CDR1 is SGHTA and CDR2 FQGTGA. V was pared by 3 bases and J by 5 bases, with 8 bases of the junction left unmatched. Here the CDR3 reads CASSFSSGGRTEAFF. The CDR3 DNA reads as TGTGCCAGCAGCTTTTCTTCAGGGGGCCGGACTGAAGCTTTCTTT. Supplemented by reference TRBV7-3 and TRBJ1-1, the full variable domain reads GAGVSQTPSNKVTEKGKYVELRCDPISGHTALYWYRQSLGQGPEFLIYFQGTGAADDSGLPNDRFFAVRPEGSVSTLKIQRTERGDSAVYLCASSFSSGGRTEAFFGQGTRLTVV.

The chain is built from TRBV14 and TRBJ1-4, with D possibly TRBD1 on 5 matching bases. The germline V gene has CDR1 SGHDN and CDR2 FVKESK. Trimming pared 1 base from V and 5 bases from J, leaving 14 bases between. This CDR3 has 16 amino acids. CDR3 DNA: TGTGCCAGCAGCCAAGCCCGGGCCGGGGGAAATGAAAAACTGTTTTTT. Translation: CASSQARAGGNEKLFF.

The rearrangement links TRBV18 to TRBJ2-3; the D is unclear. Germline CDR1 and CDR2: KGHSH and LQKENI. Between the trimmed V and J ends, which lost 6 bases and 2 bases, there was a span of 9 bases. There are 13 residues in the CDR3. The DNA for the CDR3 is TGTGCCAGCTCTCTCGACACCACAGATACGCAGTATTTT. Translated: CASSLDTTDTQYF.

The table lists this clone with a count of one. V usage is TRBV27 and J usage is TRBJ1-1, with 8 bases lining up with TRBD1. This CDR3 contains 14 residues. Germline V gene data show CDR1 as MNHEY and CDR2 as SMNVEV (reference sequence). V shed 4 bases, J shed 6 bases, and the junction held 7 bases outside the gene matches. The CDR3 DNA reads TGTGCCAGCAGTTCGAGACAGGGGTTCGCTGAAGCTTTCTTT. Its protein is CASSSRQGFAEAFF.

This clone was counted a single time. V usage is TRBV5-4 and J usage is TRBJ2-1, with TRBD2 identical over 9 bases. The J segment lost 5 bases and the V segment lost 4 bases, leaving 10 bases of the junction unmatched. The CDR3 loop spans 16 amino acids. In germline, CDR1 is SGHNT, CDR2 YYREEE (reference sequence). The CDR3 nucleotides read TGTGCCAGCAGCCCCCGAGGCGGGGGGGCGAACAATGAGCAGTTCTTC. Protein: CASSPRGGGANNEQFF.

This rearrangement joins TRBV5-1 to TRBJ1-1; D ambiguous. The V gene's germline CDR1 is SGHRS and CDR2 YFSETQ. Trimming removed 1 base from V and 4 bases from J, with 8 bases in between. The CDR3 has 13 amino acids. CDR3 sequence: CASSLSSSTEAFF. CDR3 coding DNA: TGCGCCAGCAGCTTGAGCAGTAGCACTGAAGCTTTCTTT.

This clone was seen only a few times. This sequence joins TRBV9 and TRBJ2-1; D is unresolved. CDR3 size: 14 residues. V gave up 3 bases and J gave up 13 bases, with 20 bases separating them. CDR1 SGDLS and CDR2 YYNGEE come from the germline V gene. In DNA form, the CDR3 reads TGTGCCAGCAGCGGAGCCCCCCTGGCGGAGTTACAGTTCTTC. As protein: CASSGAPLAELQFF.

The genes are TRBV13 and TRBJ2-5; 9 bases are shared with TRBD2. Germline V gene data show CDR1 as PRHDT and CDR2 as FYEKMQ (reference sequence). Trimming at V came to 3 bases and at J to 5 bases, leaving 4 bases not matched to a gene. The CDR3 runs to 14 residues. CDR3 DNA sequence: TGTGCCAGCAGCTTGCGGGAGGGCCGGGAGACCCAGTACTTC. Protein: CASSLREGRETQYF.

The rearrangement links TRBV10-2 to TRBJ2-5; 9 nucleotides match TRBD1. Germline trimming cut 7 bases from V and 5 bases from J; bases unmatched to any gene: 20. Germline V gives CDR1 WSHSY, CDR2 SAAADI. The CDR3 loop spans 18 amino acids. The CDR3 bases are TGCGCCAGCAACCCCCTTAAGGAGGGGACAGGGCTTATTGAGACCCAGTACTTC. Protein: CASNPLKEGTGLIETQYF.

The chain carries TRBV30 and TRBJ1-1; D is uncertain. CDR3 length equals 14 residues. V dropped 2 bases and J dropped 4 bases, with 14 bases sitting between them. Germline V gives CDR1 GTSNPN, CDR2 SVGIG (reference sequence). CDR3 in DNA: TGTGCCTGGAGTCCACGTTTGAGGTTCACTGAAGCTTTCTTT. Translated: CAWSPRLRFTEAFF. Full variable domain (missing parts from reference TRBV30 and TRBJ1-1): SQTIHQWPATLVQPVGSPLSLECTVEGTSNPNLYWYRQAAGRGLQLLFYSVGIGQISSEVPQNLSASRPQDRQFILSSKKLLLSDSGFYLCAWSPRLRFTEAFFGQGTRLTVV.

The J gene is TRBJ2-3, the V gene TRBV2; D call uncertain. Trimming removed 5 bases at V and 6 bases at J, with 9 bases between. This CDR3 region has 12 residues. Germline V gives CDR1 SNHLY, CDR2 FYNNEI. CDR3 sequence reads: CASSIAFDTQYF. In DNA, the CDR3 is TGTGCCAGCAGTATAGCTTTTGATACGCAGTATTTT. The full variable domain, in which reference TRBV2 and TRBJ2-3 provide the parts outside the CDR3, is EPEVTQTPSHQVTQMGQEVILRCVPISNHLYFYWYRQILGQKVEFLVSFYNNEISEKSEIFDDQFSVERPDGSNFTLKIRSTKLEDSAMYFCASSIAFDTQYFGPGTRLTVL.

The chain recombines TRBV10-1 with TRBJ2-6; D is unresolved. Germline V CDR1 and CDR2: WNHNN, SYGVQD (reference sequence). V dropped 5 bases and J dropped 3 bases, with 8 bases sitting between them. The CDR3 runs to 14 residues. CDR3 bases: TGCGCCAGCAGTCCCAGTGGTGGGGCCAACGTCCTGACTTTC. Translating it yields CASSPSGGANVLTF.